The source of this TCR beta chain is a study of long-term antiretroviral therapy in people with HIV. Inclusion required at least two post-ART and at least one pre-ART PBMC samples. Every sample had about 0.9-10 million cryopreserved PBMC in it before DNA extraction. Of note for this clone: Its antigen is still unknown.

The CDR3 has 12 amino acids. Germline CDR1 and CDR2: MGHDK and SYGVNS. The V segment lost 5 bases and the J segment 8 bases; nucleotides outside the gene matches: 4. Study-level results: Control repertoires displayed wider CDR3 length ranges than the HIV repertoires.

Run at survey level, the immunoSEQ assay was version v3.0. Repertoires were generated with immunoSEQ multiplex PCR, while TCRdb's copy carries only in-frame clones and drops some. The repertoire consists of 29,000 or so clones, with roughly 92% occurring once and the leading ten covering 6% to 7%. Here the sequenced sample was unsorted PBMCs, taken about 6.7 years after starting antiretroviral therapy. The chain couples TRBV25-1 to TRBJ1-2, with 8 bases that match TRBD1. This receptor was identified in a woman in her thirties or forties with HIV. The CDR3 DNA sequence: TGTGCCAGCAGTCGGACAGGGAACGGCTACACCTTC. Protein product: CASSRTGNGYTF.